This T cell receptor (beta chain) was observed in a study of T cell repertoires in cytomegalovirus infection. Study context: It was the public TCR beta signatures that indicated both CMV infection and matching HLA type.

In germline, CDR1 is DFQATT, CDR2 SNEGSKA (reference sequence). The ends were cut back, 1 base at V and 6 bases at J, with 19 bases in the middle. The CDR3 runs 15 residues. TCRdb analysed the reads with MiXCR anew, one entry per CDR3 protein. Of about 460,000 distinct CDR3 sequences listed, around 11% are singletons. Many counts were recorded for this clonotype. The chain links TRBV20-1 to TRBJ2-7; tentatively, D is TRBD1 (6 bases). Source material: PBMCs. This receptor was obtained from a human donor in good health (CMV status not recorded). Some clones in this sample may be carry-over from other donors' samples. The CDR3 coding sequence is TGCAGTGCTAGAGCCGGGGCAACAGGGTATATCGAGCAGTACTTC. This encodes CSARAGATGYIEQYF.